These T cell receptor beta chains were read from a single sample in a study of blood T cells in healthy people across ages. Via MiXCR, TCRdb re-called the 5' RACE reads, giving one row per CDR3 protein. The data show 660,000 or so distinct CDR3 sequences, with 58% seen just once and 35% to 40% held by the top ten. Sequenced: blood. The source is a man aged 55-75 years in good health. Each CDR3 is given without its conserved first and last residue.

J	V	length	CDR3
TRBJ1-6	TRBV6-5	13	ASSPGGTGSSPLH
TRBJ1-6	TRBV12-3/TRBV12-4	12	ASSNQGVGSPLH
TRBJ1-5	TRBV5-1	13	ASSLGTGHNQPQH
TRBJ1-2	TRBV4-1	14	ASSQEPTQGGYGYT
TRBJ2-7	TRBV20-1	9	SAREAMAQY
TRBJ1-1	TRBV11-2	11	ASSPSRHTEAF
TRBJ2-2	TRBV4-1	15	ASSQGPRGVNTGELF
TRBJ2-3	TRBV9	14	ASSVVGGGGTDTQY
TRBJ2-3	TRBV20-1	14	SARDVRGGHPDTQY
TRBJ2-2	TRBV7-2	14	ASSSAGGLGTGELF
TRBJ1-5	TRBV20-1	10	SAQYSNQPQH
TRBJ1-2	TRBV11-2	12	ASSPQGASYDYT
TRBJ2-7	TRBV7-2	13	ASSLGTGLPYEQY
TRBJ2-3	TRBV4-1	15	ASSRPGQGAGTDTQY
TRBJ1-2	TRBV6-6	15	ASSYSISGASNYGYT
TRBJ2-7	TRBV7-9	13	ASSSLTGAASEQY
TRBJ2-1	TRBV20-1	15	SARVRRSGGPGNEQF
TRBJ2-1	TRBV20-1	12	SARSQGLYNEQF
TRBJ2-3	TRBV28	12	ASSKAGDTDTQY
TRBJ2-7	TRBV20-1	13	SARATAGLPYEQY
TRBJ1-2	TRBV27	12	ASSMSWTALGYT
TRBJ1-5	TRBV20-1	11	SATRGGNQPQH
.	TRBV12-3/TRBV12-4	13	ASSYFGTGLNEQY
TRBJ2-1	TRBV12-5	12	ASGPGRVGDEQF
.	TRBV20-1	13	SARSPGTGGNEQY
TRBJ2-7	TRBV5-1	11	ASRKTGGSEQY
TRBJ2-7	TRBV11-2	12	ASNFLSGSYEQY
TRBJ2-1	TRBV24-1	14	ATSDPGTGGRYEQF
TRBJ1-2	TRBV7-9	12	ASSTTGPGYGYT